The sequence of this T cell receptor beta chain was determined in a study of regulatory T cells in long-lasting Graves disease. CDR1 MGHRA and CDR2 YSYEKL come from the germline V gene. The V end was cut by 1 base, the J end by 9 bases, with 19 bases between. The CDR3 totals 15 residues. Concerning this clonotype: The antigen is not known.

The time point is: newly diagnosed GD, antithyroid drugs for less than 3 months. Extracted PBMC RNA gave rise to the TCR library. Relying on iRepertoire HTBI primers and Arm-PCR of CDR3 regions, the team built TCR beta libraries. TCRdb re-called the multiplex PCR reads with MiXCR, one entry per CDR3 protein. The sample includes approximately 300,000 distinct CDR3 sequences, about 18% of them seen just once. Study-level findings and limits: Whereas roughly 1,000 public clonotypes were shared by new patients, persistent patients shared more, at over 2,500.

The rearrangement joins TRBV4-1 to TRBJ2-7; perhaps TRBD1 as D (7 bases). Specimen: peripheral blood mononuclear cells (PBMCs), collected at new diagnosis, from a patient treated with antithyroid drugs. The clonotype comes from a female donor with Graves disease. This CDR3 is CASSQVAGQWSGQYF. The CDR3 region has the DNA TGCGCCAGCAGCCAAGTCGCGGGACAGTGGTCCGGGCAGTACTTC.